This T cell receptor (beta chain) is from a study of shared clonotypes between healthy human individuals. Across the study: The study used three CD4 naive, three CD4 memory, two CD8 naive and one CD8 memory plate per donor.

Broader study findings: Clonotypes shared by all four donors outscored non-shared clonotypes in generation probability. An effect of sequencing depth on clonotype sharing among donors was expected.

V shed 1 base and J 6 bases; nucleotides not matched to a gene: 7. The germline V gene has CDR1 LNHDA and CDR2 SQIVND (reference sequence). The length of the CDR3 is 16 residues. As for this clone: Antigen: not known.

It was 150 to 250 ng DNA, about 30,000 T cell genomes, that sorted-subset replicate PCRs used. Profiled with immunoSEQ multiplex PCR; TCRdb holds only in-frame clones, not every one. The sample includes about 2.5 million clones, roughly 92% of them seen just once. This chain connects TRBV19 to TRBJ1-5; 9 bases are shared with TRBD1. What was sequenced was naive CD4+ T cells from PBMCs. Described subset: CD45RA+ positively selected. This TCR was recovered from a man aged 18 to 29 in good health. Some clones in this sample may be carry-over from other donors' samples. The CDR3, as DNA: TGTGCCAGTAGTATAGGGGGGACAGGGACGACTCAGCCCCAGCATTTT. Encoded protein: CASSIGGTGTTQPQHF.